Sequencing of this TCR beta chain was carried out in a study of neoadjuvant anti-PD-1 for oral cavity cancer. About the research overall: Patients mostly received three to four biweekly nivolumab doses at 3 mg/kg before surgery.

The germline V gene has CDR1 SSHAT and CDR2 FNYEAQ (reference sequence). The CDR3 consists of 15 residues. V was clipped by 3 bases and J by 2 bases; unmatched bases: 0. The data were produced by immunoSEQ multiplex PCR, yet TCRdb's version contains in-frame clones alone and is incomplete. Among about 7,000 clones listed, around three quarters were seen once. Here the sequenced sample was PBMCs, taken before nivolumab (anti-PD-1) treatment. The chain joins TRBV7-7 to TRBJ2-5; TRBD2 agrees at 13 bases. This sequence originates from a person between 40 and 85 years old with oral cavity squamous cell carcinoma. DNA for the CDR3: TGTGCCAGCAGCTTGGGACTAGCGGGGCAAGAGACCCAGTACTTC. Translating it yields CASSLGLAGQETQYF.